This T cell receptor beta chain was recorded in a study of beta chain features in type 1 diabetes. Trimming cost V 1 base and J 2 bases, with 7 bases left between them. CDR1 and CDR2 (germline): LGHNA, YSLEER. The length of the CDR3 is 14 residues. A remark on this clone: Its antigen is still unknown.

By way of CD45RO/CCR7/CD25/CD127/CD95/CD27, the CD4+ regulatory, stem cell-like memory, central memory and naive cells were sorted. Broader study findings: A PCR bias possibly favoring shorter templates would apply equally to patients and controls. Individuals with type 1 diabetes displayed fewer insertions and more deletions at VDJ junctions.

Since all of the isolated RNA was reverse transcribed, expressed TCRB transcripts were what got sequenced. There were about 3.57 million reads on average in the naive, central memory and regulatory T cell samples. Sequencing used immunoSEQ multiplex PCR; TCRdb keeps in-frame clones, though not all of them. Of 970,000 or so clones in the sample, 17% were seen once. This chain links TRBV4-3 with TRBJ2-3; D gene unclear. This TCR came from a woman aged 18-30 years in good health. What was sequenced was naive CD4+ T cells from blood. This CDR3 reads CASSQAWNTDTQYF. CDR3 sequence (DNA): TGCGCCAGCAGCCAAGCTTGGAACACAGATACGCAGTATTTT.